A single sample is the source of the 29 T cell receptor beta chains below, sequenced in a study of blood T cells in healthy people across ages. It was with a sample-barcoded 5' primer and a J-beta primer mix that a second PCR of roughly 6 to 12 cycles was run. TCRdb processed the 5' RACE reads anew with MiXCR; each CDR3 protein has one entry. Altogether over 1,500,000 distinct CDR3 sequences are present, 30% to 40% being singletons, with the ten largest covering approximately 22%. The sample comprised blood. These receptor sequences come from a human donor in good health.

The rearrangement links TRBV20-1 to TRBJ2-5; D possibly uses TRBD1 or TRBD2 (5 bases each). The CDR3 has 13 residues. The germline V gene encodes CDR1 DFQATT and CDR2 SNEGSKA (reference sequence). The germline V and J ends were trimmed by 3 bases and 5 bases, with 13 bases remaining between them. The CDR3 loop is CSASGTVGETQYF. The CDR3 DNA reads as TGCAGTGCTAGCGGGACGGTCGGGGAGACCCAGTACTTC.

This clonotype was detected only a few times. V is TRBV5-5 and J is TRBJ1-4; D remains unclear. Between the trimmed V and J ends, which lost 0 bases and 7 bases, there was a span of 10 bases. Germline CDR1 SGHKS, CDR2 YYEKEE (reference sequence). The CDR3 sequence is 14 residues long. The CDR3 nucleotides read TGTGCCAGCAGCTTGGCCTCAGGTTTTGAAAAACTGTTTTTT. The encoded protein is CASSLASGFEKLFF.

This clonotype was recorded a few times. The rearrangement joins TRBV12-3 or TRBV12-4 to TRBJ2-3, with D possibly TRBD1 on 6 matching bases. Trimming shortened V by 5 bases and J by 4 bases, and 13 bases separated the two germline ends. The CDR3 has 14 amino acids. CDR3 amino acids: CASSKQGDADTQYF. CDR3 DNA sequence: TGTGCCAGCAGTAAACAGGGAGATGCAGATACGCAGTATTTT.

This clonotype has more than one count but fewer than ten. V is TRBV6-2 or TRBV6-3 and J is TRBJ2-4; D ambiguous. With the DNA end fitting TRBJ2-7 better, the J assignment may be wrong. The CDR3 is 14 residues long. Germline values: CDR1 MNHEY, CDR2 SVGEGT. The CDR3 coding sequence is TGTGCCACCCGGCTGGGTCCGTCGTCCTACGAGCAGTACTTC. Protein sequence: CATRLGPSSYEQYF.

This clonotype showed up just a few times. V is TRBV5-1 and J is TRBJ2-7; D may be TRBD2 (5 bases). TRBJ2-5 explains the end of the DNA better; the J call may be wrong. The CDR3 has 14 residues. CDR1 and CDR2 from the germline V gene are SGHRS and YFSETQ. The CDR3 protein is CASSLGRTEETQYF. CDR3 nucleotides: TGCGCCAGCAGCTTGGGACGGACTGAGGAGACCCAGTACTTC.

DNA for the CDR3: TGCAGCGTACGTGGGCTAGCGGGGGCAGCCTACAATGAGCAGTTCTTC. Protein product: CSVRGLAGAAYNEQFF. This chain links TRBV29-1 with TRBJ2-1, with 10 bases lining up with TRBD2. The CDR3 spans 16 residues. V shed 6 bases and J 2 bases; nucleotides not matched to a gene: 10. Per the germline V gene, CDR1 is SQVTM and CDR2 is ANQGSEA.

This chain uses TRBV11-2 with TRBJ1-6; D gene unclear. Germline CDR1 reads SGHAT; CDR2 reads FQNNGV. This CDR3 has 15 residues. Trimming removed 5 bases from V and 1 base from J, with 9 bases in between. The CDR3 DNA follows: TGTGCCAGCAGCCCCGACCTGTCCTATAATTCACCCCTCCACTTT. This encodes CASSPDLSYNSPLHF.

V gene TRBV20-1 combines with J gene TRBJ1-5, with 11 bases that match TRBD1. With V trimmed by 5 bases and J by 4 bases, 7 bases remained unmatched. CDR3 size: 15 residues. Germline-derived CDR1 and CDR2 are DFQATT and SNEGSKA (reference sequence). CDR3 nucleotide sequence: TGCAGTGCTCTGGACAGGGGGCGGGCAAATCAGCCCCAGCATTTT. Amino acid sequence: CSALDRGRANQPQHF.

This clonotype was detected a few times. The rearrangement uses TRBV7-6 and TRBJ2-3; tentatively, D is TRBD1 or TRBD2 (5 bases each). Trimming stripped 5 bases from V and 1 base from J, with 10 bases between. The CDR3 length is 14 residues. CDR1 is SGHVS, CDR2 FNYEAQ, per germline. CDR3 protein: CASSKGRGTDTQYF. The CDR3 nucleotides read TGTGCCAGCAGCAAGGGACGGGGCACAGATACGCAGTATTTT.

Concerning this clonotype: Mismatch with germline at one junction end may stem from a read error. The chain links TRBV3-1 to TRBJ1-1; no definite D call. The CDR3 sequence is 14 residues long. CDR1 and CDR2 (germline): LGHDT, YNNKEL (reference sequence). For the CDR3, the DNA is TGCGCCAGCAGCCAAGATCCGGGTGTCGCTGAAGCTTTCTTT. Translating it yields CASSQDPGVAEAFF.

Regarding this clonotype: One end of the junction does not line up with germline, which may come from a read error. The V gene is TRBV7-2, the J gene TRBJ1-2; a weak D match, TRBD1 (6 bases). The CDR3 is 13 residues long. The germline V gene has CDR1 SGHTA and CDR2 FQGNSA. CDR3 amino acids: CVSVMGAWDGYTF. Here the CDR3 DNA reads TGTGTCAGCGTAATGGGGGCATGGGATGGCTACACCTTC.

This clonotype was detected many times. The chain is built from TRBV4-2 and TRBJ1-1, with D unclear. V lost 4 bases and J lost 0, with 9 bases in between. The length of the CDR3 is 14 residues. Germline assignment: CDR1 LGHNA and CDR2 YNFKEQ. CDR3 DNA: TGTGCCAGCAGCCCAGATAAGGTGAACACTGAAGCTTTCTTT. As protein: CASSPDKVNTEAFF.

A few counts support this clonotype. The chain recombines TRBV6-5 with TRBJ2-1, with 9 bases identical to TRBD1. The CDR3 sequence is 17 residues long. Germline loops: CDR1 MNHEY, CDR2 SVGAGI. The V segment lost 4 bases and the J segment 7 bases; nucleotides outside the gene matches: 14. The chain's CDR3 is CASSSSEPGQGWNEQFF. CDR3 DNA: TGTGCCAGCAGTTCTTCTGAACCGGGACAGGGCTGGAATGAGCAGTTCTTC.

The rearrangement links TRBV6-5 to TRBJ1-4, with D hard to call. CDR1 and CDR2 (germline): MNHEY, SVGAGI. V dropped 3 bases and J dropped 3 bases, with 11 bases sitting between them. This CDR3 spans 15 amino acids. CDR3 sequence: CASSYYRAPNEKLFF. CDR3 DNA sequence: TGTGCCAGCAGTTATTACCGCGCCCCTAATGAAAAACTGTTTTTT.

This chain uses TRBV28 with TRBJ2-3; the match to TRBD2 covers 7 bases. The CDR3 contains 15 residues. Germline CDR1 and CDR2: MDHEN and SYDVKM. J was trimmed by 2 bases and V by 1 base; bases with no gene match: 3. DNA of the CDR3: TGTGCCAGCAGTTTATTCCGGGAGGTCACAGATACGCAGTATTTT. Translating it yields CASSLFREVTDTQYF.

The chain carries TRBV7-3 and TRBJ2-3; tentatively, D is TRBD1 or TRBD2 (5 bases each). Germline lookup yields CDR1 SGHTA and CDR2 FQGTGA. The CDR3 covers 13 residues. V was cut by 7 bases and J by 1 base, with 9 bases left in between. In DNA, the CDR3 is TGTGCCAGCAAGGGGACCCGCACAGATACGCAGTATTTT. As protein: CASKGTRTDTQYF.

This sequence joins TRBV28 and TRBJ2-5; D call uncertain. The J call is uncertain, as TRBJ2-7 better fits the DNA end. The CDR3 has 17 residues. The germline V gene encodes CDR1 MDHEN and CDR2 SYDVKM. CDR3 DNA: TGTGCCAGCAGCACCGCCCGAGAATCGGGTCGTAGGTACGAGCAGTACTTC. It encodes CASSTARESGRRYEQYF.

V usage is TRBV6-5 and J usage is TRBJ1-3; D possibly corresponds to TRBD1 (5 bases). This CDR3 spans 14 amino acids. From germline, CDR1 is MNHEY and CDR2 SVGAGI. Trimming took off 8 bases at V and 2 bases at J, with 13 bases between the two ends. The CDR3 DNA reads TGTGCCAGCGGGAGGGGCGATCCTGGAAACACCATATATTTT. Amino acids: CASGRGDPGNTIYF.

V and J are TRBV12-3 or TRBV12-4 and TRBJ2-6, with D uncertain. The germline V and J ends were trimmed by 3 bases and 0 bases, with 12 bases remaining between them. The CDR3 contains 17 residues. CDR3 sequence: CASSFGASLSGANVLTF. The CDR3 DNA reads as TGTGCCAGCAGTTTTGGTGCCTCCCTCTCTGGGGCCAACGTCCTGACTTTC.

This clonotype was counted only a few times. J is TRBJ2-7 and V is TRBV6-6; no reliable D call. Germline CDR1 MNHNY, CDR2 SVGAGI (reference sequence). This CDR3 has 15 amino acids. Trimming stripped 0 bases from V and 3 bases from J, with 12 bases between. The CDR3 nucleotides are TGTGCCAGCAGTTACTCCACGGCAAACTACTACGAGCAGTACTTC. It specifies CASSYSTANYYEQYF.

This clonotype was seen more than once but under ten times. This chain uses TRBV20-1 with TRBJ2-5; TRBD2 agrees at 11 bases. Per germline, CDR1 DFQATT and CDR2 SNEGSKA (reference sequence). V was pared by 4 bases and J by 0 bases, with 7 bases of the junction left unmatched. This CDR3 region has 16 residues. Written as DNA, the CDR3 is TGCAGTGCTAACCTGGGACTAGCGGCGTACCAAGAGACCCAGTACTTC. Translation gives CSANLGLAAYQETQYF.

There are a few counts of this clonotype. CDR3 loop: CSARTNPDTQYF. CDR3 DNA sequence: TGCAGTGCCCGAACGAACCCAGATACGCAGTATTTT. The rearrangement links TRBV20-1 to TRBJ2-3; D unclear. The germline V gene encodes CDR1 DFQATT and CDR2 SNEGSKA (reference sequence). The V and J ends lost 6 bases and 4 bases respectively, with 11 bases between them. The CDR3 loop spans 12 amino acids.

This clonotype was seen more than once but under ten times. This chain joins TRBV27 and TRBJ1-1; D unclear. The CDR3 covers 12 residues. The V gene's germline CDR1 is MNHEY and CDR2 SMNVEV (reference sequence). V lost 4 bases to trimming and J lost 7 bases, with 10 bases between them. CDR3 DNA sequence: TGTGCCAGCAGTTCCGGGCCAGTTGAAGCTTTCTTT. Translation gives CASSSGPVEAFF.

The rearrangement links TRBV5-1 to TRBJ2-4; the D gene is possibly TRBD1 (6 bases). The DNA end is a closer match to TRBJ2-7, so the J assignment may be wrong. The CDR3 loop spans 14 amino acids. Germline V gives CDR1 SGHRS, CDR2 YFSETQ. CDR3 coding DNA: TGCGCCAGCAGCTCCAGGGGCTCCACCTACGAGCAGTACTTC. It codes for CASSSRGSTYEQYF.

This clonotype has just a few counts. The chain uses TRBV7-2 and TRBJ2-1; D not certain. CDR3 length: 15 residues. V was shortened by 2 bases and J by 4 bases, with 12 bases between the two germline ends. Germline V gene lookup returns CDR1 SGHTA and CDR2 FQGNSA. CDR3 loop: CASSLRSDSYNEQFF. In DNA, the CDR3 is TGTGCCAGCAGCTTACGTTCCGATTCGTACAATGAGCAGTTCTTC. Based on the CDR3 plus reference TRBV7-2 and TRBJ2-1, the full variable domain is GAGVSQSPSNKVTEKGKDVELRCDPISGHTALYWYRQSLGQGLEFLIYFQGNSAPDKSGLPSDRFSAERTGGSVSTLTIQRTQQEDSAVYLCASSLRSDSYNEQFFGPGTRLTVL.

The gene calls are TRBV4-1 and TRBJ1-2; TRBD1 matches 10 bases. V was pared by 3 bases and J by 8 bases, with 6 bases of the junction left unmatched. CDR1 and CDR2 (germline): MGHRA, YSYEKL. The CDR3 runs to 14 residues. CDR3 sequence (DNA): TGCGCCAGCAGCCAGGAAGGACAGGGGGGCGGCTACACCTTC. Translating it yields CASSQEGQGGGYTF.

The chain employs TRBV11-3 and TRBJ2-1, with 7 bases aligning to TRBD1. This CDR3 region has 12 residues. The J segment lost 5 bases and the V segment lost 7 bases, leaving 2 bases of the junction unmatched. The V gene's germline CDR1 is SGHNT and CDR2 YENEEA. The CDR3 loop is CASTRGNNEQFF. The CDR3 bases are TGTGCCAGCACCAGGGGGAACAATGAGCAGTTCTTC.

Concerning this clonotype: At one of its ends the junction is not consistent with the germline gene, which may arise from a read error. The rearrangement links TRBV24-1 to TRBJ2-2, with D tentatively TRBD2 (5 bases). Germline CDR1 and CDR2: KGHDR and SFDVKD. The CDR3 has 11 amino acids. The CDR3 bases are TGTGCCACCGATAACACCGGGGAGTTGTTTTTT. Translation: CATDNTGELFF.

The rearrangement links TRBV2 to TRBJ2-2; D ambiguous. Germline V gene data show CDR1 as SNHLY and CDR2 as FYNNEI. This CDR3 has 13 amino acids. V gave up 3 bases and J gave up 1 base, with 3 bases separating them. The CDR3 DNA follows: TGTGCCAGCAGTGATGAGAACACCGGGGAGCTGTTTTTT. It encodes CASSDENTGELFF.